This TCR beta chain emerged from a study of blood T cell repertoires in COVID-19. Background on the study: Spain, Italy and the United States supplied samples that represented acute and convalescent COVID-19.

The length of the CDR3 is 14 residues. J gave up 6 bases and V 4 bases, and 9 bases lay outside the gene matches. Germline V gives CDR1 SGHTA, CDR2 FQGNSA. TCRdb keeps only in-frame clones here, not all; method: immunoSEQ multiplex PCR. Of more than 250,000 clones listed, around 90% are singletons. For recovered donors of Cohort 3, there were two negative PCRs, clearance, or symptom resolution. This chain joins TRBV7-2 and TRBJ2-7; 7 bases are a match to TRBD2. The sample consisted of PBMCs or T cells enriched from blood (not recorded which). The clonotype was recovered from a woman in her thirties or forties who had recovered from COVID-19. The CDR3 sequence: CASSSSGAGREQYF. CDR3 sequence (DNA): TGTGCCAGCAGCTCCTCGGGAGCGGGACGCGAGCAGTACTTC.